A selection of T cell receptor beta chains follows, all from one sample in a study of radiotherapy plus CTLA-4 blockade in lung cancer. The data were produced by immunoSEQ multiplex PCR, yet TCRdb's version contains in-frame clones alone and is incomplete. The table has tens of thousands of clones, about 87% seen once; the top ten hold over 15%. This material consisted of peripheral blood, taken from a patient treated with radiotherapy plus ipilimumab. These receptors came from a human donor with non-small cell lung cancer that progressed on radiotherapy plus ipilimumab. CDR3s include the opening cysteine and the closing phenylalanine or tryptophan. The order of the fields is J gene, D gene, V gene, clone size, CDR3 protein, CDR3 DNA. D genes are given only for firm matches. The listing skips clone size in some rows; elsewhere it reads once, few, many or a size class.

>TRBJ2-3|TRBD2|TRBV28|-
CASLGTSVGPTQYF
TGTGCCAGCCTGGGGACTAGCGTTGGCCCTACGCAGTATTTT
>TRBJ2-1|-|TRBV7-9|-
CASSLIGARQEQFF
TGTGCCAGCAGCTTAATTGGTGCGCGGCAAGAGCAGTTCTTC
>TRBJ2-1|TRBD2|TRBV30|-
CAWSGLAGGPEQFF
TGTGCCTGGAGTGGACTAGCGGGAGGACCTGAGCAGTTCTTC
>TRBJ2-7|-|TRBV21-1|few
CASRGGGRTYEQYF
TGTGCCAGCCGAGGAGGCGGGAGAACTTACGAGCAGTACTTC
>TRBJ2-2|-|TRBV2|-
CASKSGQRNTGELFF
TGTGCCAGCAAGTCAGGGCAGCGGAACACCGGGGAGCTGTTTTTT
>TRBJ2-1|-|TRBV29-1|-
CSVVRGGAVREQFF
TGCAGCGTTGTGAGGGGGGGGGCCGTAAGGGAGCAGTTCTTC
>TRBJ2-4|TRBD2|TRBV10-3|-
CAISGSGRAQNIQYF
TGTGCCATCAGTGGCAGCGGGAGGGCCCAAAACATTCAGTACTTC
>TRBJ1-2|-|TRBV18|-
CASSPLGGGYGYTF
TGTGCCAGCTCACCGTTAGGAGGGGGCTATGGCTACACCTTC
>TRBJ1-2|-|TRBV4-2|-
CASSPDHLGGGYTF
TGTGCCAGCAGCCCGGATCACCTGGGGGGTGGCTACACCTTC
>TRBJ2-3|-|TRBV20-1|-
CSARRDTQYF
TGCAGTGCTAGGCGAGATACGCAGTATTTT
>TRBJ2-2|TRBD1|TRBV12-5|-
CASGLEDRGQENTGELFF
TGTGCTAGTGGTTTGGAGGACCGGGGACAGGAGAACACCGGGGAGCTGTTTTTT
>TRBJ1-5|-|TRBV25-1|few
CASSLSSGKPQHF
TGTGCCAGCAGTTTGTCCAGCGGAAAGCCCCAGCATTTT
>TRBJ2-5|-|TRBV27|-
CASSQYNLETQYF
TGTGCCAGCAGTCAGTACAATTTAGAGACCCAGTACTTC
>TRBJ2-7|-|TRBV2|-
CASSGDRPWEQYF
TGTGCCAGCAGTGGGGACCGTCCCTGGGAGCAGTACTTC
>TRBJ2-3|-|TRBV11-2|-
CASSFRVGAPFNTDTQYF
TGTGCCAGCAGCTTCCGGGTTGGGGCCCCCTTTAACACAGATACGCAGTATTTT
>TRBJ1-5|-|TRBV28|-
CASSLMWGRYQPQHF
TGTGCCAGCAGCCTTATGTGGGGGCGCTATCAGCCCCAGCATTTT
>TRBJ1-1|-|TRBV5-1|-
CASSQNPLGVSNTEAFF
TGCGCCAGCAGCCAAAACCCTCTCGGAGTGTCCAACACTGAAGCTTTCTTT
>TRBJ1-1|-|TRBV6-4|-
CASSFGPNTEAFF
TGTGCCAGCAGTTTCGGCCCGAACACTGAAGCTTTCTTT
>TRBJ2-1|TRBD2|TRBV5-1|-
CASSRLAGVGNEQFF
TGCGCCAGCAGCCGACTAGCGGGAGTGGGCAATGAGCAGTTCTTC
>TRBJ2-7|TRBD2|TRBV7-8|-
CASSLDRLAGEQYF
TGTGCCAGCAGCTTAGATAGGCTAGCGGGCGAGCAGTACTTC
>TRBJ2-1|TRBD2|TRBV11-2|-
CASSRGISGGESYNEQFF
TGTGCCAGCAGCCGAGGGATTAGCGGGGGGGAATCCTACAATGAGCAGTTCTTC
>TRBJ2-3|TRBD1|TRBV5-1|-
CASSLGGTEPSTDTQYF
TGCGCCAGCAGCTTGGGGGGGACAGAACCTAGCACAGATACGCAGTATTTT
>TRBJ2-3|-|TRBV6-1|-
CASRGGSVTDTQYF
TGTGCCAGCAGGGGAGGCTCTGTAACAGATACGCAGTATTTT
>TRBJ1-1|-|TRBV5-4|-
CASSPGGRNRWTEAFF
TGTGCCAGCAGCCCCGGGGGCAGGAATCGATGGACTGAAGCTTTCTTT
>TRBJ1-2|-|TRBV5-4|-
CASSLDRLGYTF
TGTGCCAGCAGCCTGGACCGCCTGGGCTACACCTTC